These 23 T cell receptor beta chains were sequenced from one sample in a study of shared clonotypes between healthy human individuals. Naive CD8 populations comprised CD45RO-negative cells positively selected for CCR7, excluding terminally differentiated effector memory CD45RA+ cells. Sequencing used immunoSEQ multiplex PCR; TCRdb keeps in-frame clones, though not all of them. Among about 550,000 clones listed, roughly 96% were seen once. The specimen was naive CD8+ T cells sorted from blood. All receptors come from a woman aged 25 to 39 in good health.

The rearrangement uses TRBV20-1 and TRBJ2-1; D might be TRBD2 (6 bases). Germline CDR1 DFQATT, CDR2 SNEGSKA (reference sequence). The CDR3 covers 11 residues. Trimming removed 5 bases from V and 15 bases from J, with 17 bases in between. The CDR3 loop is CSAWDGEAPFF. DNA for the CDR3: TGCAGTGCTTGGGACGGGGAGGCGCCGTTCTTC.

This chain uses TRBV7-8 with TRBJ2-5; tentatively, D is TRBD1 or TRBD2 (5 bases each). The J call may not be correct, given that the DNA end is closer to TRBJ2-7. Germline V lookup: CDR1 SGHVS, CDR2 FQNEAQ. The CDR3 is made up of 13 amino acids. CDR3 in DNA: TGTGCCAGCAGCCGGGACGGACGCTACGAGCAGTACTTC. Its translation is CASSRDGRYEQYF.

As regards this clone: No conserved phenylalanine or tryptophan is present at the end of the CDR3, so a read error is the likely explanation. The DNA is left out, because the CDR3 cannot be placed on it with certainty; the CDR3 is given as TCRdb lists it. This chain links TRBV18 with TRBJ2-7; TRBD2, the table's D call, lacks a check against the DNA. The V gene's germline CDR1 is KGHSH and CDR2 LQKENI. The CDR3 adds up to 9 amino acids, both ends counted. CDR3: CASSPGGLI.

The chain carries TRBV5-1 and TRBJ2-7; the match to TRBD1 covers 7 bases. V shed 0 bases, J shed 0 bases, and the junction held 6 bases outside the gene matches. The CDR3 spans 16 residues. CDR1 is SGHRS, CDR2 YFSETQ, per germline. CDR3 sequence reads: CASSLAAGGSSYEQYF. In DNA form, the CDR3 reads TGCGCCAGCAGCTTGGCCGCAGGGGGAAGCTCCTACGAGCAGTACTTC. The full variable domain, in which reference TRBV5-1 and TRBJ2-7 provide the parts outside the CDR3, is KAGVTQTPRYLIKTRGQQVTLSCSPISGHRSVSWYQQTPGQGLQFLFEYFSETQRNKGNFPGRFSGRQFSNSRSEMNVSTLELGDSALYLCASSLAAGGSSYEQYFGPGTRLTVT.

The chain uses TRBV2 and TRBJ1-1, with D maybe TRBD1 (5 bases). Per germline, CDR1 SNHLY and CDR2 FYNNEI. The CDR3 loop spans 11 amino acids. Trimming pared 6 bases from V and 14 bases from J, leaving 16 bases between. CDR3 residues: CASSERDPVFF. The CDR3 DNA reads TGTGCCAGCAGCGAGCGGGACCCGGTGTTCTTT.

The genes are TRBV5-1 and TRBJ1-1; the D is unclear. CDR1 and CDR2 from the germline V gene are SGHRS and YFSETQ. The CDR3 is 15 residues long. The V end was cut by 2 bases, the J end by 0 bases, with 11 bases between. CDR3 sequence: CASSFGEAMNTEAFF. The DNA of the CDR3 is TGCGCCAGCAGCTTCGGCGAGGCGATGAACACTGAAGCTTTCTTT. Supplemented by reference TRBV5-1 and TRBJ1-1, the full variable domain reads KAGVTQTPRYLIKTRGQQVTLSCSPISGHRSVSWYQQTPGQGLQFLFEYFSETQRNKGNFPGRFSGRQFSNSRSEMNVSTLELGDSALYLCASSFGEAMNTEAFFGQGTRLTVV.

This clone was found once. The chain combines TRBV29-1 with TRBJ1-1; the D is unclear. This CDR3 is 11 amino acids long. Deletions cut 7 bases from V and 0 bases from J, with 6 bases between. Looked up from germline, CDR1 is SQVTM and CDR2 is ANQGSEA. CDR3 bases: TGCAGCGGGGCCGTGAACACTGAAGCTTTCTTT. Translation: CSGAVNTEAFF. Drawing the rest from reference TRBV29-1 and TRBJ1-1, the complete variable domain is SAVISQKPSRDICQRGTSLTIQCQVDSQVTMMFWYRQQPGQSLTLIATANQGSEATYESGFVIDKFPISRPNLTFSTLTVSNMSPEDSSIYLCSGAVNTEAFFGQGTRLTVV.

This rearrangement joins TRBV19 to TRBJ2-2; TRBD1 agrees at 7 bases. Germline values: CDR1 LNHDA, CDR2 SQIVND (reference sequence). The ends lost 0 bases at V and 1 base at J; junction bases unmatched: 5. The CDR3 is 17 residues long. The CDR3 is CASSIDSGTVNTGELFF. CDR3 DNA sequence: TGTGCCAGTAGTATAGATTCCGGGACAGTGAACACCGGGGAGCTGTTTTTT.

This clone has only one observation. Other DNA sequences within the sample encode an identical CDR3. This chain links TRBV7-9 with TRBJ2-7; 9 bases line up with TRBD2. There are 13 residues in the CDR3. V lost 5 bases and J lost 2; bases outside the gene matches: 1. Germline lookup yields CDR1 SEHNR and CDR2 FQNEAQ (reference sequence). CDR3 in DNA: TGTGCCAGCAGCCCTAGCGGGGCCTACGAGCAGTACTTC. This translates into CASSPSGAYEQYF.

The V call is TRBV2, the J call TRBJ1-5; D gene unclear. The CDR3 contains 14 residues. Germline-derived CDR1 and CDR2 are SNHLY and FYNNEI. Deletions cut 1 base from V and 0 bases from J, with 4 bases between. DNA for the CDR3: TGTGCCAGCAGTGAAGACACTAGCAATCAGCCCCAGCATTTT. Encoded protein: CASSEDTSNQPQHF.

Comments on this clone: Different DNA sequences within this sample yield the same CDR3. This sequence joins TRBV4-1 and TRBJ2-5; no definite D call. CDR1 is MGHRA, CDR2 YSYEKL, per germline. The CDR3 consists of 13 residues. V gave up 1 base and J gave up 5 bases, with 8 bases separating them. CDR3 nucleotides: TGCGCCAGCAGCCAAGTGGTCGGGGAGACCCAGTACTTC. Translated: CASSQVVGETQYF.

CDR3 DNA sequence: TGCGCCAGCAGTGGTAGGGGGAGGGACTACAATGAGCAGTTCTTC. Its protein is CASSGRGRDYNEQFF. This chain connects TRBV5-1 to TRBJ2-1; D possibly corresponds to TRBD2 (7 bases). The CDR3 totals 15 residues. Per germline, CDR1 SGHRS and CDR2 YFSETQ. V dropped 5 bases and J dropped 3 bases, with 15 bases sitting between them.

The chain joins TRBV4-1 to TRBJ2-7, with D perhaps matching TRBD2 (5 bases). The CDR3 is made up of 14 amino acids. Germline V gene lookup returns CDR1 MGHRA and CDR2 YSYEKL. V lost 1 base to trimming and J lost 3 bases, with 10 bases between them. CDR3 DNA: TGCGCCAGCAGCCAAGTTAAGCGGAACTACGAGCAGTACTTC. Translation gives CASSQVKRNYEQYF.

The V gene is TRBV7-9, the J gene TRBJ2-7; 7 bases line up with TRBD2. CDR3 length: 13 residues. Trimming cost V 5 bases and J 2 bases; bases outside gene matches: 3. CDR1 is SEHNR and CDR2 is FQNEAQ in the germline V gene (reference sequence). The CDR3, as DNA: TGTGCCAGCAGCGTCGGGGGGACCTACGAGCAGTACTTC. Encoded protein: CASSVGGTYEQYF.

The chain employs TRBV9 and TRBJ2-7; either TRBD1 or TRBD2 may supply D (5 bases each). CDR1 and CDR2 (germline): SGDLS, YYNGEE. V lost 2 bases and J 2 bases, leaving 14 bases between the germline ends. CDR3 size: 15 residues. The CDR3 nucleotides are TGTGCCAGCAGCGTTGGGACGGGCCTTACCTACGAGCAGTACTTC. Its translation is CASSVGTGLTYEQYF.

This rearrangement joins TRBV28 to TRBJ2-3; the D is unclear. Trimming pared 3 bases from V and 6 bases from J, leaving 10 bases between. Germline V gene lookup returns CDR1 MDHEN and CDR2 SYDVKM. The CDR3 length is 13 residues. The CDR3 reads CASSFSPRDTQYF. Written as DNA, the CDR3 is TGTGCCAGCAGTTTTTCACCTAGGGATACGCAGTATTTT. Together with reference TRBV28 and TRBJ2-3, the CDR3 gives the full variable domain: DVKVTQSSRYLVKRTGEKVFLECVQDMDHENMFWYRQDPGLGLRLIYFSYDVKMKEKGDIPEGYSVSREKKERFSLILESASTNQTSMYLCASSFSPRDTQYFGPGTRLTVL.

The CDR3 bases are TGTGCCAGCAGTTTATCCGGAGGGAGGGGCTACGAGCAGTACTTC. Residues: CASSLSGGRGYEQYF. The chain employs TRBV27 and TRBJ2-7, with TRBD2 matching over 7 bases. CDR1 MNHEY and CDR2 SMNVEV come from the germline V gene (reference sequence). The CDR3 is made up of 15 amino acids. The junction had 5 bases not matched to a gene; V was cut back by 0 bases and J by 3 bases.

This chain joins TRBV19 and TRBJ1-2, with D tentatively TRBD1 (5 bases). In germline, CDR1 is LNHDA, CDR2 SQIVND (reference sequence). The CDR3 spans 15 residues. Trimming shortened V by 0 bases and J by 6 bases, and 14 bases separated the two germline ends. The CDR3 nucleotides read TGTGCCAGTAGTATAGATCCAACAGGCTGGCATGGCTACACCTTC. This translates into CASSIDPTGWHGYTF.

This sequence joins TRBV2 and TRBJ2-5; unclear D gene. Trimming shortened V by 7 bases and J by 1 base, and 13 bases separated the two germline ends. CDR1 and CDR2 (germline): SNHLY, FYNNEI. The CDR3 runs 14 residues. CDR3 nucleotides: TGTGCCAGCATTAGGTCGACTTCCCAAGAGACCCAGTACTTC. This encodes CASIRSTSQETQYF.

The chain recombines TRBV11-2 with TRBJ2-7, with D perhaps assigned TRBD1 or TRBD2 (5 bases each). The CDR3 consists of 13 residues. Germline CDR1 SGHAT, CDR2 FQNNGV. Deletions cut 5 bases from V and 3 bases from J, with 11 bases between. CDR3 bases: TGTGCCAGCAGCCCCGGGACCTTCTACGAGCAGTACTTC. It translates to CASSPGTFYEQYF.

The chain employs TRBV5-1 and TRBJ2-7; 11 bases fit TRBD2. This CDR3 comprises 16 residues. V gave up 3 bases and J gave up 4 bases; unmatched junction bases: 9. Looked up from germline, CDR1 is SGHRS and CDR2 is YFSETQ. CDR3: CASSSTGTSGVYEQYF. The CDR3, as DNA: TGCGCCAGCAGCTCTACCGGGACTAGCGGAGTATACGAGCAGTACTTC.

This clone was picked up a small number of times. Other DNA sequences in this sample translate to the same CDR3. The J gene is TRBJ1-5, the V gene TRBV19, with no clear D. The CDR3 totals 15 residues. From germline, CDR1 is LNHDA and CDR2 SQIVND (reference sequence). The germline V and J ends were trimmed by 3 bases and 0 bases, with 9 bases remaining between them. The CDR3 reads CASSIMTGSNQPQHF. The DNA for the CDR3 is TGTGCCAGTAGTATTATGACGGGTAGCAATCAGCCCCAGCATTTT. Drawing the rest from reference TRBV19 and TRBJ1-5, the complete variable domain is DGGITQSPKYLFRKEGQNVTLSCEQNLNHDAMYWYRQDPGQGLRLIYYSQIVNDFQKGDIAEGYSVSREKKESFPLTVTSAQKNPTAFYLCASSIMTGSNQPQHFGDGTRLSIL.

The CDR3 DNA reads TGTGCCAGCAGTTTCGGGACTAGCGGCAACAATGAGCAGTTCTTC. Residues: CASSFGTSGNNEQFF. The chain couples TRBV7-9 to TRBJ2-1; 11 bases agree with TRBD2. J gave up 5 bases and V 6 bases, and 6 bases lay outside the gene matches. The length of the CDR3 is 15 residues. Germline V gives CDR1 SEHNR, CDR2 FQNEAQ (reference sequence). Using reference TRBV7-9 and TRBJ2-1 for the parts outside the CDR3, the full variable domain is DTGVSQNPRHKITKRGQNVTFRCDPISEHNRLYWYRQTLGQGPEFLTYFQNEAQLEKSRLLSDRFSAERPKGSFSTLEIQRTEQGDSAMYLCASSFGTSGNNEQFFGPGTRLTVL.